The 5 T cell receptor beta chains presented below share a single source sample, sequenced in a study of blood T cell repertoires in COVID-19. Using immunoSEQ multiplex PCR, the repertoire was profiled, and TCRdb retains in-frame clones only, with some absent. The sample yields 140,000 to 150,000 clones, roughly 85% seen once. The sequenced sample was peripheral blood. The receptors here all came from a human donor with acute or convalescent COVID-19. The donor label of this sample is uncertain.

The chain recombines TRBV18 with TRBJ2-1; D remains ambiguous. The V and J ends lost 2 bases and 5 bases respectively, with 10 bases between them. Germline values: CDR1 KGHSH, CDR2 LQKENI. This CDR3 region has 14 residues. In nucleotides, the CDR3 is TGTGCCAGCTCACCAGGGTCGGGTAACAATGAGCAGTTCTTC. Amino acid sequence: CASSPGSGNNEQFF. The full variable domain, with the rest looked up from reference TRBV18 and TRBJ2-1, is NAGVMQNPRHLVRRRGQEARLRCSPMKGHSHVYWYRQLPEEGLKFMVYLQKENIIDESGMPKERFSAEFPKEGPSILRIQQVVRGDSAAYFCASSPGSGNNEQFFGPGTRLTVL.

The chain recombines TRBV6-2 or TRBV6-3 with TRBJ2-3; 7 nucleotides agree with TRBD2. This CDR3 region has 16 residues. CDR1 and CDR2 from the germline V gene are MNHEY and SVGEGT. J gave up 0 bases and V 2 bases, and 5 bases lay outside the gene matches. In nucleotides, the CDR3 is TGTGCCAGCAGTTACGGGAGCGGGAAGAGCACAGATACGCAGTATTTT. Its protein is CASSYGSGKSTDTQYF.

The chain employs TRBV19 and TRBJ1-5; D gene unclear. The CDR3 length is 13 residues. V shed 1 base and J shed 6 bases, with 7 bases lying between them. CDR1 is LNHDA and CDR2 is SQIVND in the germline V gene (reference sequence). This chain's CDR3 is CASSIAERQPQHF. The CDR3 DNA is TGTGCCAGTAGTATAGCAGAACGTCAGCCCCAGCATTTT.

The chain links TRBV5-1 to TRBJ1-4; D ambiguous. The V gene's germline CDR1 is SGHRS and CDR2 YFSETQ. V lost 0 bases, J lost 0 bases, and 9 bases lay in between. The CDR3 has 16 amino acids. The chain's CDR3 is CASSLAISATNEKLFF. In nucleotides, the CDR3 is TGCGCCAGCAGCTTGGCCATCAGTGCAACTAATGAAAAACTGTTTTTT.

This sequence joins TRBV7-8 and TRBJ1-1, with 9 positions matching TRBD1. The CDR3 spans 17 residues. CDR1 and CDR2 from the germline V gene are SGHVS and FQNEAQ. V lost 0 bases to trimming and J lost 3 bases; unmatched junction nucleotides: 8. The CDR3 region has the DNA TGTGCCAGCAGCTTAGCGTTGACAGGGGGTATGGACACTGAAGCTTTCTTT. Translating it yields CASSLALTGGMDTEAFF.